A single sample gave rise to the 8 T cell receptor beta chains below, sequenced in a study of molecular identifiers for immune sequencing clone quantification. TCRdb itself ran the PCR reads through MiXCR, one entry per CDR3 protein. The sample records 45,000 to 65,000 distinct CDR3 sequences, about 25% being singletons. Sample: naive CD8+ T cells from blood, with Jurkat cell RNA spiked in. Subset of the sample: FACS-sorted CD8+CD4-CCR7+CD45RA+ naive T cells. The receptors here all came from a human donor in good health. Some libraries in this study had Jurkat cell RNA spiked in.

This chain joins TRBV25-1 and TRBJ2-1, with 9 bases matching TRBD2. This CDR3 is built from 18 residues. Germline V gives CDR1 MGHDK, CDR2 SYGVNS. V trimming: 2 bases; J trimming: 1 base; junction bases outside the gene matches: 9. CDR3 region: CASSEGLAGYRSYNEQFF. CDR3 sequence (DNA): TGTGCCAGCAGTGAAGGGCTAGCGGGATATCGATCCTACAATGAGCAGTTCTTC.

Many counts were recorded for this clonotype. This chain links TRBV2 with TRBJ2-1, with 8 bases identical to TRBD2. CDR3 length: 17 amino acids. Germline CDR1 and CDR2: SNHLY and FYNNEI. The V gene end was trimmed by 4 bases and the J gene end by 4 bases; junction bases not matched to a gene: 12. In nucleotides, the CDR3 is TGTGCCAGCAGTGGGGGGGGCCTGAGCGGGAGTTACAATGAGCAGTTCTTC. It is translated as CASSGGGLSGSYNEQFF.

Regarding this clonotype: Just one base apart from a much larger clone, this may be a read error. The V and J genes are TRBV4-3 and TRBJ2-1; D perhaps matches TRBD1 (6 bases). V lost 1 base, J lost 4 bases, and 20 bases lay in between. The CDR3 is made up of 18 amino acids. Germline CDR1 reads LGHNA; CDR2 reads YSLEER. The CDR3 loop is CASSQGRGTEQIYNEQFF. The CDR3 DNA reads TGCGCCAGCAGCCAAGGCAGGGGAACGGAACAGATTTACAATGAGCAGTTCTTC.

This clonotype was detected many times. J is TRBJ2-2 and V is TRBV30; no firm D call. Trimming cost V 0 bases and J 1 base, with 3 bases left between them. The CDR3 is 13 residues long. Looked up from germline, CDR1 is GTSNPN and CDR2 is SVGIG (reference sequence). CDR3 region: CAWSVWNTGELFF. The CDR3 bases are TGTGCCTGGAGTGTGTGGAACACCGGGGAGCTGTTTTTT.

A note on this clonotype: This may stem from a read error, because a much larger clone lies one nucleotide away. The chain uses TRBV30 and TRBJ2-2, with D possibly called TRBD1 or TRBD2 (5 bases each). This CDR3 is 18 amino acids long. Between the trimmed V and J ends, which lost 8 bases and 1 base, there was a span of 26 bases. In germline, CDR1 is GTSNPN, CDR2 SVGIG (reference sequence). The CDR3 protein is CARTYPGRITKNTGELFF. CDR3 nucleotides: TGTGCCCGGACTTATCCGGGACGAATAACCAAGAACACCGGGGAGCTGTTTTTT.

In the case of this clonotype: A much larger clone is a single base away; this may be a read error. The rearrangement uses TRBV28 and TRBJ2-7; no reliable D call. The J call may be faulty, since TRBJ2-1 better matches the DNA end. The germline V gene has CDR1 MDHEN and CDR2 SYDVKM. This CDR3 contains 14 residues. The CDR3 is CASSLARIGYEQFF. The CDR3 bases are TGTGCCAGCAGTTTAGCCCGAATCGGATACGAGCAGTTCTTC.

Points on this clonotype: Being one base from a much bigger clone, this may be a read error. The J gene is TRBJ2-7, the V gene TRBV10-3; D gene unclear. Germline assignment: CDR1 ENHRY and CDR2 SYGVKD. The V and J ends lost 6 bases and 5 bases respectively, with 11 bases between them. This CDR3 is built from 12 residues. CDR3 sequence (DNA): TGTGCCATCAGGAGCCGAGTGAACGAGCAGTACTTC. Translated, it gives CAIRSRVNEQYF.

Concerning this clonotype: This may arise from a read error, as a much more abundant clone is one base away. This chain uses TRBV4-1 with TRBJ1-5, with D maybe TRBD1 (6 bases). This CDR3 is built from 14 residues. Germline CDR1 is MGHRA and CDR2 is YSYEKL. CDR3 region: CASSPGQYNRPQHF. As DNA, the CDR3 is TGCGCCAGCAGCCCAGGACAGTACAATCGGCCCCAGCATTTT.